The entry below gives a single T cell receptor beta chain sequence along with its context. Its antigen is currently unknown. Primers included in the PCR were 60 Vbeta and 13 Jbeta primers. TCRdb's copy holds only in-frame clones and misses some; the assay was immunoSEQ multiplex PCR. Here the sample spans about 300,000 clones, roughly 90% being singletons. The sample comes from a study of cytomegalovirus exposure and HLA in healthy donors. Study results and limitations: Later analysis identified a missense DCLRE1C variant that was linked to TCR beta V- and J-gene trimming.

The CDR3 runs to 16 residues. The V gene's germline CDR1 is SGHAT and CDR2 FQNNGV. With V trimmed by 1 base and J by 0 bases, 6 bases remained unmatched. This clonotype was sampled from a middle-aged man in good health and CMV-seropositive. The chain links TRBV11-2 to TRBJ2-7, with 7 nucleotides matching TRBD2. Sequencing was done on a sample of PBMCs. The CDR3 protein is CASSLGWGGSSYEQYF. Here the CDR3 DNA reads TGTGCCAGCAGCTTAGGTTGGGGGGGAAGCTCCTACGAGCAGTACTTC.